The clone carrying this T cell receptor (beta chain) has a count of ten or more. The CDR3 extends over 15 amino acids. With 3 bases removed from V and 4 bases from J, the gap between germline ends came to 16 bases. Germline CDR1 SGDLS, CDR2 YYNGEE. The sample comes from a study of early T cells in non-severe SARS-CoV-2 infection. Whole-study context: The authors sequenced bulk RNA from unsorted whole blood, leaving chains unpaired.

Individual cDNA molecules received unique molecular identifiers. TCRdb analysed the 5' RACE reads with MiXCR anew, one entry per CDR3 protein. In the table there are more than 85,000 distinct CDR3 sequences, roughly an eighth of which are singletons. The source of this sequence is an adult who was a healthcare worker with PCR-confirmed SARS-CoV-2 infection or an uninfected control (not recorded which). V is TRBV9 and J is TRBJ2-5; no clear D. Sequencing used whole blood, obtained at baseline. CDR3 loop: CASSAALNAAETQYF. DNA of the CDR3: TGTGCCAGCAGCGCGGCACTAAACGCCGCAGAGACCCAGTACTTC. Together with reference TRBV9 and TRBJ2-5, the CDR3 gives the full variable domain: DSGVTQTPKHLITATGQRVTLRCSPRSGDLSVYWYQQSLDQGLQFLIQYYNGEERAKGNILERFSAQQFPDLHSELNLSSLELGDSALYFCASSAALNAAETQYFGPGTRLLVL.